These 21 T cell receptor beta chains were sequenced from one sample in a study of T cells in Graves' hyperthyroidism and ophthalmopathy. Amplification of TCR beta CDR3 regions used RNA as the template. First-round RT-PCR with HTBI primers amplified the TCR CDR3 region. TCRdb processed the multiplex PCR reads anew with MiXCR; each CDR3 protein has one entry. This sample has hundreds of thousands of distinct CDR3 sequences, with 14% to 15% found just once. Sequencing used blood. These receptors all come from a woman between 40 and 55 years old with Graves' ophthalmopathy.

Notes on this clonotype: A junction end diverges from the germline sequence, so it may reflect a read error. The chain joins TRBV3-1 to TRBJ1-2, with a tentative D call TRBD1 (5 bases). Germline CDR1 reads LGHDT; CDR2 reads YNNKEL (reference sequence). The CDR3 contains 14 residues. CDR3 nucleotide sequence: TGTGCCAGCAGGCAAGCCTCTGGGGCGGATGGCTACACCTTC. It translates to CASRQASGADGYTF. The full variable domain, in which reference TRBV3-1 and TRBJ1-2 provide the parts outside the CDR3, is DTAVSQTPKYLVTQMGNDKSIKCEQNLGHDTMYWYKQDSKKFLKIMFSYNNKELIINETVPNRFSPKSPDKAHLNLHINSLELGDSAVYFCASRQASGADGYTFGSGTRLTVV.

This clonotype was seen ten or more times. The gene calls are TRBV12-3 or TRBV12-4 and TRBJ2-7, with 8 bases aligning to TRBD1. J lost 3 bases, V lost 6 bases, and 4 bases had no gene match. CDR3 length: 13 residues. DNA of the CDR3: TGTGCCAGCAGCCCAACAGGGGGCTACGAGCAGTACTTC. Translated: CASSPTGGYEQYF.

The table lists this clonotype with many counts. The chain joins TRBV6-1 to TRBJ1-5; D call uncertain. CDR1 MNHNS and CDR2 SASEGT come from the germline V gene. The CDR3 sequence is 14 residues long. V lost 7 bases and J lost 2, with 12 bases in between. The CDR3 sequence: CASTSGLGNQPQHF. In nucleotides, the CDR3 is TGTGCCAGCACCAGCGGGCTCGGCAATCAGCCCCAGCATTTT.

A few counts support this clonotype. This chain joins TRBV19 and TRBJ1-5; D not resolved. The V gene's germline CDR1 is LNHDA and CDR2 SQIVND (reference sequence). V was clipped by 7 bases and J by 4 bases, with 14 bases between them. This CDR3 region has 14 residues. The DNA of the CDR3 is TGTGCCAGTACCGTGACCCGAGGGAATCAGCCCCAGCATTTT. Residues: CASTVTRGNQPQHF.

This clonotype turned up a few times. A much bigger clone sits one base away, suggesting this may be a read error. V and J are TRBV12-3 or TRBV12-4 and TRBJ1-2; perhaps TRBD1 as D (5 bases). The CDR3 consists of 14 residues. V was shortened by 2 bases and J by 8 bases, with 15 bases between the two germline ends. The CDR3 sequence: CASSLYRQGKGYTF. Here the CDR3 DNA reads TGTGCCAGCAGTTTATATAGGCAGGGAAAAGGCTACACCTTC.

This clonotype occurred many times. The chain joins TRBV7-2 to TRBJ2-7; TRBD1 agrees at 7 bases. Germline lookup yields CDR1 SGHTA and CDR2 FQGNSA. This CDR3 comprises 15 residues. The V and J ends lost 1 base and 3 bases, in that order; junction bases with no gene match: 6. The CDR3 loop is CASSLGLGQIYEQYF. DNA for the CDR3: TGTGCCAGCAGCTTAGGGTTGGGACAGATCTACGAGCAGTACTTC.

The rearrangement uses TRBV18 and TRBJ2-7, with D unresolved. V dropped 2 bases and J dropped 3 bases, with 8 bases sitting between them. Germline lookup yields CDR1 KGHSH and CDR2 LQKENI. The CDR3 loop spans 13 amino acids. The CDR3 DNA is TGTGCCAGCTCACCAACCCGCGTCTACGAGCAGTACTTC. As protein: CASSPTRVYEQYF.

This clonotype was seen ten or more times. This chain connects TRBV19 to TRBJ1-5; 10 bases are a match to TRBD1. This CDR3 is built from 16 residues. V shed 6 bases, J shed 4 bases, and the junction held 9 bases outside the gene matches. Per germline, CDR1 LNHDA and CDR2 SQIVND (reference sequence). The CDR3 reads CASRRKPGQGNQPQHF. DNA of the CDR3: TGTGCCAGTAGAAGAAAACCGGGACAGGGGAATCAGCCCCAGCATTTT. Combining the CDR3 with reference TRBV19 and TRBJ1-5 gives the whole variable domain DGGITQSPKYLFRKEGQNVTLSCEQNLNHDAMYWYRQDPGQGLRLIYYSQIVNDFQKGDIAEGYSVSREKKESFPLTVTSAQKNPTAFYLCASRRKPGQGNQPQHFGDGTRLSIL.

Only a few counts were recorded for this clonotype. This may come from a read error, since a much larger clone is one base off. Lacking the conserved final phenylalanine or tryptophan, this CDR3 likely reflects a read error. The genes are TRBV6-2 or TRBV6-3 and TRBJ1-5; no firm D call. Trimming shortened V by 0 bases and J by 4 bases, and 7 bases separated the two germline ends. This CDR3 has 14 residues. CDR1 is MNHEY, CDR2 SVGEGT, per germline. CDR3 nucleotides: TGTGCCAGCAGTTACTCAGGAGGGAATCAGCCCCAGCATCTT. It translates to CASSYSGGNQPQHL.

This clonotype came up a few times. This chain uses TRBV4-1 with TRBJ1-1; D remains ambiguous. The CDR3 totals 17 residues. The germline V gene has CDR1 MGHRA and CDR2 YSYEKL. The germline V and J ends were trimmed by 3 bases and 6 bases, with 23 bases remaining between them. CDR3 sequence (DNA): TGCGCCAGCAGCCAGCACACCGGGCAGCCAGGAATCCCTGAAGCTTTCTTT. Encoded protein: CASSQHTGQPGIPEAFF.

The chain combines TRBV7-9 with TRBJ1-1; possible D gene TRBD1, 5 bases. Germline loops: CDR1 SEHNR, CDR2 FQNEAQ (reference sequence). V was pared by 5 bases and J by 4 bases, with 11 bases between. The CDR3 totals 13 residues. DNA of the CDR3: TGTGCCAGCAGCCCCACAGGACCCACTGAAGCTTTCTTT. This encodes CASSPTGPTEAFF.

The table lists this clonotype with many counts. The V and J genes are TRBV6-2 or TRBV6-3 and TRBJ2-7; D could derive from TRBD1 or TRBD2 (6 bases each). Trimming took off 2 bases at V and 6 bases at J, with 14 bases between the two ends. Per the germline V gene, CDR1 is MNHEY and CDR2 is SVGEGT. The CDR3 extends over 14 amino acids. CDR3 loop: CASSYIDRRGEQYF. The CDR3 DNA reads TGTGCCAGCAGTTACATCGACAGGCGGGGCGAGCAGTACTTC.

This clonotype was counted only a few times. The V gene is TRBV2, the J gene TRBJ1-3; no definite D call. The CDR3 contains 14 residues. Germline assignment: CDR1 SNHLY and CDR2 FYNNEI. Deletions cut 8 bases from V and 0 bases from J, with 11 bases between. CDR3 DNA sequence: TGTGCCAGCGGCGGAGAAAACTCTGGAAACACCATATATTTT. Translating gives CASGGENSGNTIYF.

On this clonotype itself: A much larger clone sits a single nucleotide away, making a read error possible. The chain combines TRBV28 with TRBJ2-2, with 9 bases matching TRBD2. The CDR3 is 19 residues long. Germline CDR1 MDHEN, CDR2 SYDVKM. The CDR3 here is CASLNPEGASGDNTRELFF. The CDR3 nucleotides read TGTGCCAGCCTCAACCCCGAGGGGGCTAGCGGGGACAACACCAGGGAGCTGTTTTTT.

In this sample, this clonotype turned up a few times. This rearrangement joins TRBV3-1 to TRBJ2-7; 8 bases align to TRBD2. Germline V gives CDR1 LGHDT, CDR2 YNNKEL (reference sequence). This CDR3 has 16 residues. With V trimmed by 5 bases and J by 1 base, 10 bases remained unmatched. The CDR3 DNA is TGTGCCAGCAGCTCCCTCAGCGGGAGTGTTTCCTACGAGCAGTACTTC. Translation: CASSSLSGSVSYEQYF.

In its sample, this clonotype was seen many times. The chain carries TRBV12-3 or TRBV12-4 and TRBJ2-2; 8 nucleotides match TRBD2. Trimming removed 3 bases from V and 7 bases from J; junction bases left unmatched: 7. The CDR3 is 15 amino acids. The CDR3 is CASSLRGRMVGELFF. The CDR3 coding sequence is TGTGCCAGCAGTTTGCGCGGGAGGATGGTCGGGGAGCTGTTTTTT.

A word on this clonotype: Germline is not matched at one junction end, which may reflect a read error. The J gene is TRBJ1-2, the V gene TRBV7-2, with 7 bases that match TRBD1. Germline V gene data show CDR1 as SGHTA and CDR2 as FQGNSA. The CDR3 has 14 residues. CDR3 coding DNA: TGCGCCAGCAGCTTAGTGGGACAGTCCTCTGGCTACACCTTC. Translated: CASSLVGQSSGYTF.

This chain links TRBV6-2 or TRBV6-3 with TRBJ2-2; 7 bases map to TRBD2. V shed 9 bases and J 6 bases; nucleotides not matched to a gene: 7. The germline CDR1 and CDR2 sequences are MNHEY and SVGEGT. CDR3 length: 13 amino acids. The CDR3 region is CARSRDYSGELFF. The CDR3 DNA sequence: TGTGCCAGATCTCGGGACTATTCCGGGGAGCTGTTTTTT.

This clonotype occurred many times. This sequence joins TRBV12-3 or TRBV12-4 and TRBJ1-2; D unclear. Trimming shortened V by 6 bases and J by 4 bases, and 15 bases separated the two germline ends. The CDR3 has 14 amino acids. In nucleotides, the CDR3 is TGTGCCAGCAGCCGATCAGGCCTGGCCTATGGCTACACCTTC. Translating it yields CASSRSGLAYGYTF.

The chain couples TRBV30 to TRBJ2-5; 11 positions match TRBD2. The CDR3 covers 14 residues. J lost 2 bases, V lost 8 bases, and 7 bases had no gene match. Looked up from germline, CDR1 is GTSNPN and CDR2 is SVGIG (reference sequence). Here the CDR3 DNA reads TGTGCCGGGACCGGGACTAGCGGACAAGAGACCCAGTACTTC. This translates into CAGTGTSGQETQYF.

There are many counts of this clonotype. The chain recombines TRBV6-2 or TRBV6-3 with TRBJ2-2; 7 nucleotides agree with TRBD2. Germline V gives CDR1 MNHEY, CDR2 SVGEGT. V shed 6 bases, J shed 5 bases, and the junction held 12 bases outside the gene matches. This CDR3 comprises 16 residues. This CDR3 reads CASSAPAAGTTGELFF. The CDR3 coding sequence is TGTGCCAGCAGCGCCCCCGCAGCGGGGACTACCGGGGAGCTGTTTTTT.